This T cell receptor beta chain was identified in a study of lymphopenia after photon versus proton radiotherapy. The assay was immunoSEQ multiplex PCR, and TCRdb's table has in-frame clones only and misses some. The data hold tens of thousands of clones, with more than 90% observed a single time. General study points: After the lymphocyte nadir, photon-treated repertoires showed oligoclonal expansion, especially of CD8+ Temra cells. Under photons, naive T cells and diversity fell while effector/memory populations rose. Larger post-nadir TCR diversity loss correlated inversely with survival in deceased patients. Survival link was tested only in deceased patients; proton benefit remains a possibility.

The trim removed 6 bases at V and 13 bases at J, leaving 9 bases unmatched. In germline, CDR1 is MNHNS, CDR2 SASEGT. This CDR3 spans 13 amino acids. As for this clone: Antigen: not known.

This specimen was peripheral blood, taken from a patient treated with photon-based radiotherapy. The rearrangement uses TRBV6-1 and TRBJ1-6, with 7 bases aligning to TRBD1. This receptor was obtained from a woman aged 50 to 65 with cholangiocarcinoma. The CDR3 DNA is TGTGCCAGCAGCTTGGACAGGCTTCGGCCCCTCCACTTT. It encodes CASSLDRLRPLHF.